A selection of T cell receptor beta chains follows, all from one sample in a study of blood T cell repertoires in COVID-19. The protocol was immunoSEQ multiplex PCR, while the TCRdb copy is restricted to in-frame clones and leaves out a portion. The repertoire holds about 64,000 clones, with under 80% as singletons. What was sequenced was PBMCs or T cells enriched from blood (not recorded which). These receptors were obtained from a woman aged 55-70 years who had been exposed to COVID-19. Both conserved end residues are part of each CDR3. The D gene is left open where the match is weak. Clone size, where shown, is once, few, many, or a class for clones that have expanded.

.,TRBJ2-2,TRBV7-8,TRBD2,TGTGCCAGCAGCCGCGGGAGAAACGCTGGAAACACCGGGGAGCTGTTTTTT,CASSRGRNAGNTGELFF
.,TRBJ2-7,TRBV15,.,TGTGCCACCAGCATTTCGGGAAGGGTAGACGAGCAGTACTTC,CATSISGRVDEQYF
.,TRBJ2-3,TRBV5-1,TRBD2,TGCGCCAGCAGCCAGGGGACTAGCGGGGTATTGGATACGCAGTATTTT,CASSQGTSGVLDTQYF
.,TRBJ1-1,TRBV30,.,TGTGCCTGGAGTCCAGGGCCCTACAAAGCTTTCTTT,CAWSPGPYKAFF
.,TRBJ1-1,TRBV19,.,TGTGCCAGTAGTTCTGCGAAGGGGACTGAAGCTTTCTTT,CASSSAKGTEAFF
once,TRBJ1-6,TRBV4-2,.,TGTGCCAGCAGCCAAGAAAGTGGGAGGGATAATTCACCCCTCCACTTT,CASSQESGRDNSPLHF
.,TRBJ2-3,TRBV6-4,TRBD2,TGTGCCAGCAGTGACACGGGGACTAGCGGGGGCGTGGCTACGCAGTATTTT,CASSDTGTSGGVATQYF
few,TRBJ2-2,TRBV5-6,.,TGTGCCAGCAGCTTGGCCTTAGATAACGCGAACACCGGGGAGCTGTTTTTT,CASSLALDNANTGELFF
.,TRBJ1-6,TRBV30,.,TGTGCCTGGTGCGCGAATCCTAATTCACCCCTCCACTTT,CAWCANPNSPLHF
.,TRBJ1-2,TRBV19,.,TGTGCCAGTAAATTAGGGGCTAACTATGGCTACACCTTC,CASKLGANYGYTF
.,TRBJ2-2,TRBV5-1,.,TGCGCCAGCAGCTTGAAGAGGTTGAACACCGGGGAGCTGTTTTTT,CASSLKRLNTGELFF
few,TRBJ2-5,TRBV11-2,TRBD2,TGTGCCAGCAGCTTATATGGCGGGAGACGGGAGGAGACCCAGTACTTC,CASSLYGGRREETQYF
.,TRBJ1-2,TRBV7-2,TRBD1,TGTGCCAGCAGCTCTTCTTGGGACAGGGTGGGCTATGGCTACACCTTC,CASSSSWDRVGYGYTF
once,TRBJ2-5,TRBV28,.,TGTGCCAGCAGTTTTGCTGGGGGCGGAAAAGAGACCCAGTACTTC,CASSFAGGGKETQYF
.,TRBJ1-1,TRBV28,TRBD1,TGTGCCAGCAGTCCAGGGGGATTTGGAGCTTTCTTT,CASSPGGFGAFF
.,TRBJ2-3,TRBV4-2,TRBD2,TGTGCCAGCAGCCATAGCGGGGGGGCCACAGATACGCAGTATTTT,CASSHSGGATDTQYF
.,TRBJ1-3,TRBV19,.,TGTGCCAGTGAACCCCGAGGTACAAACACCATATATTTT,CASEPRGTNTIYF
.,TRBJ1-5,TRBV19,.,TGTGCCAGTAAAGACAGAATCGTTATCAATCCCCAGCATTTT,CASKDRIVINPQHF
few,TRBJ1-1,TRBV7-2,.,TGTGCCAGCAGCCAAGCTGCAGGGATGAACACTGAAGCTTTCTTT,CASSQAAGMNTEAFF
.,TRBJ1-6,TRBV28,.,TGTGCCAGCAGTTTAACAGGCTATAATTCACCCCTCCACTTT,CASSLTGYNSPLHF
.,TRBJ1-2,TRBV28,.,TGTGCCAGCACTACGGGTGGCGGGGTTTCCTATGGCTACACCTTC,CASTTGGGVSYGYTF
.,TRBJ2-7,TRBV11-2,.,TGTGCCAGCAGCTTAGTCGGGTACGAGCAGTACTTC,CASSLVGYEQYF
.,TRBJ1-6,TRBV28,.,TGTGCCAGCAGTCCAGGGTCTCACAACCTTTCACCCCTCCACTTT,CASSPGSHNLSPLHF
.,TRBJ2-3,TRBV10-3,.,TGTGCCATCAGTGAGGACTCAACTAGCACAGATACGCAGTATTTT,CAISEDSTSTDTQYF
.,TRBJ2-7,TRBV27,TRBD2,TGTGCCAGCAGTTACTCTAGCGGAGTCTACGAGCAGTACTTC,CASSYSSGVYEQYF
.,TRBJ2-7,TRBV5-1,TRBD1,TGCGCCAGCAGCTTAACCCAGGACAGGGGTTCCGAGCAGTACTTC,CASSLTQDRGSEQYF
many,TRBJ1-4,TRBV27,.,TGTGCCAGTAGTCTACAAGGGGCAGCTGAAAAACTGTTTTTT,CASSLQGAAEKLFF
.,TRBJ2-7,TRBV9,TRBD2,TGTGCCAGCAGCCCAGCGGGGGACGAGCAGTACTTC,CASSPAGDEQYF